Listed below are T cell receptor beta chains from one sample, sequenced in a study of T cells in Graves' hyperthyroidism and ophthalmopathy. MiXCR, run by TCRdb on the multiplex PCR reads, gives a single entry per CDR3 protein. The repertoire includes about 770,000 distinct CDR3 sequences, about 17% of them detected once, and 16% sits in the top ten. Sequencing used blood. All receptors derive from a woman aged 50 to 60 with Graves' hyperthyroidism that later progressed to Graves' ophthalmopathy. Both conserved end residues are part of each CDR3. Each record gives: V gene, clone size, J gene, D gene, CDR3 protein, CDR3 DNA. D genes are given only for firm matches. Clone sizes are given selectively: once, few, many, or a class where the clone is expanded.

TRBV5-5	many	TRBJ2-7	NA	CASSLAPAYEQYF	TGTGCCAGCAGCTTGGCCCCGGCCTACGAGCAGTACTTC
TRBV20-1	NA	TRBJ1-1	NA	CSARFNRDTEAFF	TGCAGTGCTAGATTCAACAGGGACACTGAAGCTTTCTTT
TRBV4-1	NA	TRBJ1-1	NA	CASSQRGSGELYTEAFF	TGCGCCAGCAGCCAACGAGGGTCAGGGGAGTTGTACACTGAAGCTTTCTTT
TRBV19	few	TRBJ2-1	NA	CASSIRGRNEQFF	TGTGCCAGTAGTATCCGGGGACGCAATGAGCAGTTCTTC
TRBV13	many	TRBJ2-3	TRBD1	CASSLGLMGQISTDTQYF	TGTGCCAGCAGCTTAGGCCTAATGGGACAGATTAGCACAGATACGCAGTATTTT
TRBV2	many	TRBJ1-1	NA	CASSELVVNTEAFF	TGTGCCAGCAGTGAATTGGTTGTGAACACTGAAGCTTTCTTT
TRBV20-1	few	TRBJ1-6	NA	CSARVYLGRGDNSPLHF	TGCAGTGCTAGAGTCTACCTCGGGAGAGGGGATAATTCACCCCTCCACTTT
TRBV6-5	NA	TRBJ1-1	NA	CASSYSKAGTEAFF	TGTGCCAGCAGTTACTCGAAGGCGGGCACTGAAGCTTTCTTT
TRBV5-1	NA	TRBJ2-3	NA	CASSSTDRAKSTDTQYF	TGCGCCAGCAGCTCCACGGACAGAGCGAAAAGCACAGATACGCAGTATTTT
TRBV2	NA	TRBJ1-5	NA	CASSEGDKVLQPQHF	TGTGCCAGCAGTGAAGGAGATAAGGTTTTACAGCCCCAGCATTTT
TRBV6-5	NA	TRBJ2-7	NA	CASSYGYYYEQYF	TGTGCCAGCAGTTATGGCTATTACTACGAGCAGTACTTC
TRBV7-9	NA	TRBJ2-2	NA	CGSKRLGGDPTGELFF	TGTGGCTCGAAACGACTAGGGGGAGACCCCACCGGGGAGCTGTTTTTT
TRBV29-1	few	TRBJ2-3	TRBD2	CSSAGIPSTDTQYF	TGCAGTTCAGCGGGGATACCTAGCACAGATACGCAGTATTTT
TRBV11-3	many	TRBJ2-3	NA	CASSLGSTSADTQYF	TGTGCCAGCAGCTTAGGCTCGACTAGTGCAGATACGCAGTATTTT
TRBV2	many	TRBJ2-1	TRBD2	CASSKLAGEVNEQFF	TGTGCCAGCAGTAAACTAGCGGGGGAGGTCAATGAGCAGTTCTTC
TRBV27	NA	TRBJ1-5	TRBD1	CASREYRGSNQPQHF	TGTGCCAGCAGGGAATACAGGGGAAGCAATCAGCCCCAGCATTTT
TRBV4-2	NA	TRBJ1-1	TRBD1	CASSPPGQGPEAFF	TGTGCCAGCAGCCCACCCGGACAGGGGCCTGAAGCTTTCTTT
TRBV10-3	NA	TRBJ2-7	NA	CAIYAEILHEQYF	TGTGCCATCTATGCAGAGATACTACACGAGCAGTACTTC
TRBV19	NA	TRBJ2-5	NA	CASSTQGHQGTQYF	TGTGCCAGTAGTACCCAGGGCCATCAGGGGACCCAGTACTTC
TRBV6-5	few	TRBJ2-7	NA	CASSYSGNFYEQYF	TGTGCCAGCAGTTACTCAGGTAACTTCTACGAGCAGTACTTC
TRBV4-1	NA	TRBJ1-4	NA	CASSQRENTNEKLFF	TGCGCCAGCAGCCAAAGGGAGAACACCAATGAAAAACTGTTTTTT
TRBV27	few	TRBJ1-5	NA	CASSLRQGKGQPQHF	TGTGCCAGCAGTTTGAGGCAGGGGAAGGGTCAGCCCCAGCATTTT
TRBV20-1	NA	TRBJ1-2	NA	CSAFRDGNYGYTF	TGCAGTGCTTTCCGGGACGGGAACTATGGCTACACCTTC